A single T cell receptor beta chain is shown here with its context. Germline-derived CDR1 and CDR2 are PRHDT and FYEKMQ (reference sequence). This CDR3 contains 14 residues. V was clipped by 5 bases and J by 0 bases, with 7 bases between them. Patients at the Seattle site were enrolled during active infection and followed longitudinally. In the authors' methods: The authors estimated nucleated cell counts from reference gene primer amplification. The protocol was immunoSEQ multiplex PCR, while the TCRdb copy is restricted to in-frame clones and leaves out a portion. V and J calls and clone size follow that table, whereas D and trimming were derived from the DNA. The table records 150,000 or so clones, 70% to 90% of them present only once. These data are taken from a study of blood T cell repertoires in COVID-19. Background on the study: From the United States, Italy and Spain came samples of acute and convalescent COVID-19.

This chain links TRBV13 with TRBJ2-2, with D perhaps TRBD2 (5 bases). Material for sequencing was peripheral blood. The TCR originated in a woman aged 55 to 70 with COVID-19, enrolled during active disease. The CDR3 reads CASSEGANTGELFF. The CDR3 bases are TGTGCCAGCAGCGAGGGTGCGAACACCGGGGAGCTGTTTTTT.